The 7 T cell receptor beta chains below come from one sample, sequenced in a study of CD8+CD57+ T cells in acquired aplastic anemia. The authors sequenced patients whose flow cytometry had shown CD8+CD57+ cell expansion. Genomic DNA constituted the template upon which TCR beta VDJ and CDR3 profiling was performed. MiXCR was run by TCRdb on the reads, yielding one entry per CDR3 protein. The repertoire has fewer than 200,000 distinct CDR3 sequences, 48% of them found once; the top ten carry 10% to 15%. The sample taken for sequencing was sorted CD4+, CD8+, or CD8+CD57+ T cells (not recorded which) from PBMCs. These receptors were collected from a human donor with aplastic anemia.

This clonotype was observed a handful of times. Here the CDR3 reads CASTPPRTDLYTF. CDR3 DNA: TGTGCCAGTACCCCACCCAGGACAGACCTCTACACCTTC. The gene calls are TRBV19 and TRBJ1-2; possibly TRBD1 for D (6 bases). The V gene lost 7 bases and the J gene lost 10 bases, with 19 bases spanning the gap. The CDR3 contains 13 residues. CDR1 is LNHDA, CDR2 SQIVND, per germline (reference sequence).

The chain couples TRBV10-3 to TRBJ2-1; TRBD2 matches 13 bases. CDR3 length: 15 residues. The ends lost 4 bases at V and 9 bases at J; junction bases unmatched: 6. CDR1 is ENHRY and CDR2 is SYGVKD in the germline V gene. CDR3 loop: CAISARLAGGREQFF. Written as DNA, the CDR3 is TGTGCCATCAGTGCGCGACTAGCGGGGGGACGTGAGCAGTTCTTC.

The V call is TRBV20-1, the J call TRBJ1-2, with D hard to call. Germline lookup yields CDR1 DFQATT and CDR2 SNEGSKA (reference sequence). Trimming left V 0 bases short and J 4 bases short, with 6 bases between. This CDR3 has 12 amino acids. CDR3 in DNA: TGCAGTGCTAGAGACAAACTCTATGGCTACACCTTC. This sequence encodes CSARDKLYGYTF.

This clonotype was recorded once. V usage is TRBV20-1 and J usage is TRBJ1-1; D not certain. There are 15 residues in the CDR3. The V end was cut by 0 bases, the J end by 1 base, with 12 bases between. Per germline, CDR1 DFQATT and CDR2 SNEGSKA (reference sequence). The CDR3 loop reads CSARDLRAANTEAFF. The CDR3 DNA reads as TGCAGTGCTAGAGATCTAAGAGCGGCGAACACTGAAGCTTTCTTT.

The gene calls are TRBV7-2 and TRBJ2-2, with TRBD1 matching over 7 bases. Per the germline V gene, CDR1 is SGHTA and CDR2 is FQGNSA. The CDR3 is 15 residues long. V shed 4 bases, J shed 0 bases, and the junction held 2 bases outside the gene matches. The CDR3 nucleotides are TGTGCCAGCAGCTGGGGACAGTCGAACACCGGGGAGCTGTTTTTT. Translating it yields CASSWGQSNTGELFF.

This clonotype has more than one count but fewer than ten. V and J are TRBV30 and TRBJ1-1, with TRBD1 identical over 7 bases. The CDR3 sequence is 13 residues long. CDR1 and CDR2 from the germline V gene are GTSNPN and SVGIG (reference sequence). Trimming removed 1 base from V and 1 base from J; junction bases left unmatched: 0. The CDR3 is CAWSGDRNTEAFF. The DNA for the CDR3 is TGTGCCTGGAGTGGGGACAGGAACACTGAAGCTTTCTTT.

The gene calls are TRBV10-2 and TRBJ1-1, with D unresolved. The CDR3 length is 17 residues. The germline V gene has CDR1 WSHSY and CDR2 SAAADI. Between the trimmed V and J ends, which lost 3 bases and 1 base, there was a span of 18 bases. DNA of the CDR3: TGCGCCAGCAGTGACCTCGCCCCCCTACATGAGAACACTGAAGCTTTCTTT. Its protein product is CASSDLAPLHENTEAFF.